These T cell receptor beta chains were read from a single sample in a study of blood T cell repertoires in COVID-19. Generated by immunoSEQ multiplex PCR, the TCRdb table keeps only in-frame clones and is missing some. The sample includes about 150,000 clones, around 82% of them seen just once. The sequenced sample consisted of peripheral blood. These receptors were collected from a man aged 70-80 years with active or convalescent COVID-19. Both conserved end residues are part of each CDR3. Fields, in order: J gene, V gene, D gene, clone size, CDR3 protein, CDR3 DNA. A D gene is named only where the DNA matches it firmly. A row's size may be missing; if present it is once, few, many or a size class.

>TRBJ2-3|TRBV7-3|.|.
CASSFRSGRTDTQYF
TGTGCCAGCAGCTTTCGTAGCGGACGCACAGATACGCAGTATTTT
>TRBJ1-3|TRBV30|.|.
CAGWIRGRGTIYF
TGTGCCGGCTGGATCAGGGGTAGAGGGACCATATATTTT
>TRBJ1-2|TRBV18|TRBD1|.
CASSPSGTALLSYGYTF
TGTGCCAGCTCACCGTCCGGGACAGCGTTATTGAGCTATGGCTACACCTTC
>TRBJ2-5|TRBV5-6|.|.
CASSLEGRTTQYF
TGTGCCAGCAGCTTGGAAGGCAGGACTACCCAGTACTTC
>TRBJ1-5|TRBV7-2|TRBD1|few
CASSLDRGGQPQHF
TGTGCCAGCAGCCTCGACAGGGGAGGTCAGCCCCAGCATTTT
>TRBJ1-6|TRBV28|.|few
CASSPDIDSPLHF
TGTGCCAGCAGTCCTGACATCGATTCACCCCTCCACTTT
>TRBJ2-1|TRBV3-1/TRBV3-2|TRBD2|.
CASSQGLARYNEQFF
TGTGCCAGCAGCCAAGGACTAGCGAGATACAATGAGCAGTTCTTC
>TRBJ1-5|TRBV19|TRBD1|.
CASRGLPSNQPQHF
TGTGCCAGCAGGGGGTTACCTAGCAATCAGCCCCAGCATTTT
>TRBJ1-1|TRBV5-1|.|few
CASSGGLRDTEAFF
TGCGCCAGCAGCGGGGGCCTGAGGGACACTGAAGCTTTCTTT
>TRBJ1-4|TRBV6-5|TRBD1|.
CASSFSSGTGNEKLFF
TGTGCCAGCAGTTTTTCGTCCGGGACAGGGAATGAAAAACTGTTTTTT
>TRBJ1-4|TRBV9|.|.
CASSFSGQPLGEKLFF
TGTGCCAGCAGCTTTTCTGGACAGCCCTTGGGAGAAAAACTGTTTTTT
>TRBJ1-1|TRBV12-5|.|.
CASHTQVETEAFF
TGTGCTAGTCATACACAGGTTGAGACTGAAGCTTTCTTT
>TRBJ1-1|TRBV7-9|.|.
CANSDRENTEAFF
TGTGCCAATAGTGACAGAGAGAACACTGAAGCTTTCTTT
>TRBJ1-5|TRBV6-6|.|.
CASSYSGVNQPQHF
TGTGCCAGCAGTTACTCAGGGGTGAATCAGCCCCAGCATTTT
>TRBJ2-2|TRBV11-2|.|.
CASSPSGSNTGELFF
TGTGCCAGCAGCCCGAGCGGGTCGAACACCGGGGAGCTGTTTTTT
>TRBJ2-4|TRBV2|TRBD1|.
CASSLQGAENIQYF
TGTGCCAGCAGTCTACAGGGGGCGGAAAACATTCAGTACTTC
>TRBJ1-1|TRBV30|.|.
CAWRATEAFF
TGTGCCTGGAGAGCCACTGAAGCTTTCTTT
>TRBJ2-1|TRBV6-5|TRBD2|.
CAIRTSGGAGEQFF
TGTGCCATCCGGACTAGCGGGGGGGCGGGTGAGCAGTTCTTC
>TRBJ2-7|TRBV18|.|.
CASSPVGGIYEQYF
TGTGCCAGCTCACCGGTGGGGGGTATCTACGAGCAGTACTTC
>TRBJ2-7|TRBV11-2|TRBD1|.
CASSSPGQGFSYEQYF
TGTGCCAGCAGCTCCCCGGGACAGGGTTTTTCCTACGAGCAGTACTTC
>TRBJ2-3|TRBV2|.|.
CASRALRTDTDTQYF
TGTGCCAGCCGCGCTTTGCGGACAGATACAGATACGCAGTATTTT
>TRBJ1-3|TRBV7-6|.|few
CASSFRQGTGNTIYF
TGTGCCAGCAGCTTTAGGCAGGGTACTGGAAACACCATATATTTT
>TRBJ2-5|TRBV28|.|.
CASSLIGQETQYF
TGTGCCAGCAGTTTGATCGGGCAAGAGACCCAGTACTTC
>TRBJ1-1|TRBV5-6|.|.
CASSSSDSPRAFF
TGTGCCAGCAGCTCCTCTGACTCGCCGCGGGCTTTCTTT
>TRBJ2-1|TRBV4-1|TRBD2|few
CASSQGLAGANEQFF
TGCGCCAGCAGCCAAGGACTAGCGGGAGCCAATGAGCAGTTCTTC
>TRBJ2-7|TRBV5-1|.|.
CASSLTGQNLYEQYF
TGCGCCAGCAGCTTGACCGGACAGAATCTCTACGAGCAGTACTTC
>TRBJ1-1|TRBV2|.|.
CATVRALSGDTEAFF
TGTGCCACTGTCCGGGCGCTGAGCGGGGACACTGAAGCTTTCTTT
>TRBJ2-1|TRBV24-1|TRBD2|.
CATSDSGLAGNSDEQFF
TGTGCCACCAGTGACTCTGGACTAGCGGGAAACTCGGATGAGCAGTTCTTC
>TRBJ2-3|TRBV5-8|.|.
CASSYRTDTQYF
TGTGCCAGCAGCTACAGGACAGATACGCAGTATTTT
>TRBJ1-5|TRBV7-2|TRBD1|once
CASSHRGPYNQPQHF
TGTGCCAGCAGTCACAGGGGGCCTTACAATCAGCCCCAGCATTTT
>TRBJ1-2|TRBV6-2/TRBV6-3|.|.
CASSSARAIYGYTF
TGTGCCAGCAGTTCTGCCAGGGCAATCTATGGCTACACCTTC
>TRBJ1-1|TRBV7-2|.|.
CASSLAAAGTEAFF
TGTGCCAGCAGCTTAGCGGCCGCCGGGACTGAAGCTTTCTTT
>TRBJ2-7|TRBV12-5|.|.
CASGLADSGTYEQYF
TGTGCTAGTGGTCTGGCGGACAGTGGGACCTACGAGCAGTACTTC
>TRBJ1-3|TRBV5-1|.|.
CASSLGQNGNTIYF
TGCGCCAGCAGCTTGGGGCAGAACGGAAACACCATATATTTT
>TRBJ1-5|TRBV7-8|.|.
CASSPPRQANQPQHF
TGTGCCAGCAGCCCTCCCAGACAGGCGAATCAGCCCCAGCATTTT
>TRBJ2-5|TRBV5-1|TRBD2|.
CASSIGTSGSPYQETQYF
TGCGCCAGCAGCATTGGGACTAGCGGGAGTCCGTACCAAGAGACCCAGTACTTC
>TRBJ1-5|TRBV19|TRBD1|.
CASRFRTGGNQPQHF
TGTGCCAGTAGATTTAGGACAGGGGGTAATCAGCCCCAGCATTTT
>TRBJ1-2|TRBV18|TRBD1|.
CASSTGQGYGYTF
TGTGCCAGCTCAACGGGACAGGGATATGGCTACACCTTC
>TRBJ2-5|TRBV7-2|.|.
CASSLVPAGHYQETQYF
TGTGCCAGCAGCTTGGTTCCGGCAGGCCATTACCAAGAGACCCAGTACTTC
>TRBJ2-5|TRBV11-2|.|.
CASDVQGIKTQYF
TGTGCCAGCGACGTCCAGGGGATAAAGACCCAGTACTTC
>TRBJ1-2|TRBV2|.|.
CASSEMGRYGYTF
TGTGCCAGCAGTGAAATGGGGCGCTATGGCTACACCTTC
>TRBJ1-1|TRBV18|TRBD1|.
CASSSGTGRTEAFF
TGTGCCAGCTCATCCGGGACAGGTAGGACTGAAGCTTTCTTT